The source of this T cell receptor beta chain is a study of OX40 agonist ivuxolimab in advanced cancers. Study background: An anti-OX40 (CD134) antibody with agonistic activity, ivuxolimab, was administered to patients. Study observations and caveats: Partial responders dosed at 0.1-3.0 mg/kg displayed clonal expansion ranking among the lowest.

Using immunoSEQ multiplex PCR, the repertoire was profiled, and TCRdb retains in-frame clones only, with some absent. The sample includes tens of thousands of clones, about 88% of them seen just once. The germline CDR1 and CDR2 sequences are MNHNS and SASEGT. V was clipped by 2 bases and J by 7 bases; unmatched bases: 5. CDR3 length: 15 amino acids. Turning to this clone: The antigen is unknown.

Here the sequenced sample was CD4+ or CD8+ T cells sorted from blood, taken in a trial of the OX40 agonist ivuxolimab. The V gene is TRBV6-1, the J gene TRBJ2-2; 9 bases line up with TRBD1. This sequence originates from an adult with an advanced solid tumor such as melanoma, head and neck, liver or kidney cancer. CDR3 protein: CASSETDRGSGELFF. The CDR3 DNA reads TGTGCCAGCAGTGAAACGGACAGGGGTAGCGGGGAGCTGTTTTTT.